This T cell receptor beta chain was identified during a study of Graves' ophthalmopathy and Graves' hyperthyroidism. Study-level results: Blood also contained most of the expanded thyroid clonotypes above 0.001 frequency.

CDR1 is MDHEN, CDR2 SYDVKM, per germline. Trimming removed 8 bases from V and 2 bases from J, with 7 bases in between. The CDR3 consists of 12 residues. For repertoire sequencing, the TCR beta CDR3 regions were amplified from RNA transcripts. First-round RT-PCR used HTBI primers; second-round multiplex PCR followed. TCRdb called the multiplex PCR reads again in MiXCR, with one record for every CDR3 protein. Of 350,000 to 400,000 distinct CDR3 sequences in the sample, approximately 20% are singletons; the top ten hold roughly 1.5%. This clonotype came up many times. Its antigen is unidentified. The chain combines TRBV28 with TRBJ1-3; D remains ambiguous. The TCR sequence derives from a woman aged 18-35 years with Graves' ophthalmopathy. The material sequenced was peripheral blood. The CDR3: CASGSPGNTIYF. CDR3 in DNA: TGTGCCAGCGGGTCCCCTGGAAACACCATATATTTT.